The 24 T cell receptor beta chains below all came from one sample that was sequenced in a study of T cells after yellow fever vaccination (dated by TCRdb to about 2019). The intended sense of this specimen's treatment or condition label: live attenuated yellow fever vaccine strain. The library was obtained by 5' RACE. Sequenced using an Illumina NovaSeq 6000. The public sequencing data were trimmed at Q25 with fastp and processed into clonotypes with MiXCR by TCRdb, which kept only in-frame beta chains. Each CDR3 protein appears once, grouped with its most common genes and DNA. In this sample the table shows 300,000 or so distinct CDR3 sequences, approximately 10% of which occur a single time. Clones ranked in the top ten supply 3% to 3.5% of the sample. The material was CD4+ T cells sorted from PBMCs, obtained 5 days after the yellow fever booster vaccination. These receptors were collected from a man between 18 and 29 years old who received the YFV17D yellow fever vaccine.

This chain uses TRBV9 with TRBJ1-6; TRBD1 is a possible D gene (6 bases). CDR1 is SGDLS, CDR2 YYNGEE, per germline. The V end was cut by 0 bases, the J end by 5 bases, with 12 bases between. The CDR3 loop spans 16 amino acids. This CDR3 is CASSVGEGVNNSPLHF. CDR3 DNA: TGTGCCAGCAGCGTAGGGGAGGGGGTTAATAATTCACCCCTCCACTTT.

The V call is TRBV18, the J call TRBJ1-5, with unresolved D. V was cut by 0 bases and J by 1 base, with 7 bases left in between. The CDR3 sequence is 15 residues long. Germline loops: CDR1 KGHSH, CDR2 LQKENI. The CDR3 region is CASSPPSSSNQPQHF. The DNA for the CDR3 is TGTGCCAGCTCACCACCTTCCTCAAGCAATCAGCCCCAGCATTTT. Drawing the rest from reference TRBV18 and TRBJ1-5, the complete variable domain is NAGVMQNPRHLVRRRGQEARLRCSPMKGHSHVYWYRQLPEEGLKFMVYLQKENIIDESGMPKERFSAEFPKEGPSILRIQQVVRGDSAAYFCASSPPSSSNQPQHFGDGTRLSIL.

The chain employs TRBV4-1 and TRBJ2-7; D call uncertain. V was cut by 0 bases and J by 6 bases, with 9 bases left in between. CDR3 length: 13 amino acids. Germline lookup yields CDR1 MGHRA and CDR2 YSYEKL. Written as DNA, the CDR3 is TGCGCCAGCAGCCAAGATCCGGGTCCCGAGCAGTACGTC. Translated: CASSQDPGPEQYV.

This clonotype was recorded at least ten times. The chain's CDR3 is CAISDPKTQPQHF. CDR3 nucleotides: TGTGCCATCAGTGATCCGAAAACCCAGCCCCAGCATTTT. This chain joins TRBV10-3 and TRBJ1-5; D is unclear. V lost 3 bases and J 7 bases, leaving 10 bases between the germline ends. This CDR3 comprises 13 residues. Germline CDR1 and CDR2: ENHRY and SYGVKD.

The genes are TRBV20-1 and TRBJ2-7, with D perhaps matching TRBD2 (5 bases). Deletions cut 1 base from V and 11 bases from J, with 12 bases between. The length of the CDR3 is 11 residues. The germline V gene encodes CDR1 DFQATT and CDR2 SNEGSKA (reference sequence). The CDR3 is CSARGPPEEYV. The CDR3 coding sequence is TGCAGTGCTAGAGGGCCCCCGGAGGAGTACGTC.

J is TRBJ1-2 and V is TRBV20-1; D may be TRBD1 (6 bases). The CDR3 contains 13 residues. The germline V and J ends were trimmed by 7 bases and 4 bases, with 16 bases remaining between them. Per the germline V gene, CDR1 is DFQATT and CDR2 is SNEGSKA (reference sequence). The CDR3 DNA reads TGCAGTGTCCTGGGGGCGCTACCCTATGGCTACACCTTC. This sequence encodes CSVLGALPYGYTF.

The CDR3, as DNA: TGTGCCAGCAGTTACATGGGGGAGACCCAGTACTTC. Translating gives CASSYMGETQYF. The J gene is TRBJ2-5, the V gene TRBV6-5; D not resolved. CDR1 is MNHEY, CDR2 SVGAGI, per germline. Trimming shortened V by 2 bases and J by 5 bases, and 6 bases separated the two germline ends. The CDR3 length is 12 residues.

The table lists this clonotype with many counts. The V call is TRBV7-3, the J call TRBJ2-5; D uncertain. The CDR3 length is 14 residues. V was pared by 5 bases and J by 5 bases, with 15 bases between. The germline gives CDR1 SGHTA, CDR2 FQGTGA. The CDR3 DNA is TGTGCCAGCAGCCAAAACCCGGGTACGGAGACCCAGTACTTC. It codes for CASSQNPGTETQYF.

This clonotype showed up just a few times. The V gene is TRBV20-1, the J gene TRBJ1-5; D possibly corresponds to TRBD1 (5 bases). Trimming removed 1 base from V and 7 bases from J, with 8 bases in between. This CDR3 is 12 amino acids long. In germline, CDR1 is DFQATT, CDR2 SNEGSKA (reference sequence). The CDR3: CSARVGDQPQHF. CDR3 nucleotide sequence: TGCAGTGCTAGAGTAGGGGACCAGCCCCAGCATTTT.

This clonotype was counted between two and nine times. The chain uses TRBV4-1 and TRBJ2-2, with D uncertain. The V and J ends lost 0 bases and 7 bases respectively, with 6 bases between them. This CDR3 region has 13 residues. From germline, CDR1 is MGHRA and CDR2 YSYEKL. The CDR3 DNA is TGCGCCAGCAGCCAAGATCTCGACGGGGAGCTGTTTTTT. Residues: CASSQDLDGELFF.

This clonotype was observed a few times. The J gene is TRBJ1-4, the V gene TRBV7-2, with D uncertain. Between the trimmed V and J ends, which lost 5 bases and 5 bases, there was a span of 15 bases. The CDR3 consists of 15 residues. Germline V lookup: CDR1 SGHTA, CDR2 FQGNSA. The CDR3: CASSPNGKINEKLFF. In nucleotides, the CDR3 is TGTGCCAGCAGCCCTAACGGGAAGATAAATGAAAAACTGTTTTTT.

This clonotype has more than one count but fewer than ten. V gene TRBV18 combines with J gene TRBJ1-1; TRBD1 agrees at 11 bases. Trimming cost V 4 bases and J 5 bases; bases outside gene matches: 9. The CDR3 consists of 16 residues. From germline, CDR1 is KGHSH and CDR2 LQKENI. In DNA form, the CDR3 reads TGTGCCAGCTCACTACGGGGACAGGGGGATCCGACTGAAGCTTTCTTT. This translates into CASSLRGQGDPTEAFF.

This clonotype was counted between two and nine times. DNA for the CDR3: TGCAGTGCTCCCGATCTGGGCAGTAATGAAAAACTGTTTTTT. Translating gives CSAPDLGSNEKLFF. J is TRBJ1-4 and V is TRBV20-1; D not certain. Germline CDR1 and CDR2: DFQATT and SNEGSKA (reference sequence). Between the trimmed V and J ends, which lost 5 bases and 4 bases, there was a span of 14 bases. The length of the CDR3 is 14 residues.

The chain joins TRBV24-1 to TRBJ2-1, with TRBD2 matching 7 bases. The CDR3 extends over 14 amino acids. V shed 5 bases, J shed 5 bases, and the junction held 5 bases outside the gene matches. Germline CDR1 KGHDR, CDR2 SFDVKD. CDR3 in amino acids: CATSAPAGDNEQFF. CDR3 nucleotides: TGTGCCACCAGTGCTCCGGCGGGGGACAATGAGCAGTTCTTC.

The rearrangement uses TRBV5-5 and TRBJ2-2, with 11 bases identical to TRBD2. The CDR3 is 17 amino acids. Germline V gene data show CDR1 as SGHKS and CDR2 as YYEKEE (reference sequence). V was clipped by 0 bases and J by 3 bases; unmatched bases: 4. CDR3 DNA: TGTGCCAGCAGCTTGGTTCGACTAGCGGGGTACACCGGGGAGCTGTTTTTT. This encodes CASSLVRLAGYTGELFF.

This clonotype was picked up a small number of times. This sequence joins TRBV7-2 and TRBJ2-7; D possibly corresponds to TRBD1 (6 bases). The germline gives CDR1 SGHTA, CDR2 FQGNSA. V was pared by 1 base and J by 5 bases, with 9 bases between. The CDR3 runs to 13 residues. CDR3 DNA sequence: TGTGCCAGCAGCTTAGACAGGGACCACGAGCAGTACTTC. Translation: CASSLDRDHEQYF.

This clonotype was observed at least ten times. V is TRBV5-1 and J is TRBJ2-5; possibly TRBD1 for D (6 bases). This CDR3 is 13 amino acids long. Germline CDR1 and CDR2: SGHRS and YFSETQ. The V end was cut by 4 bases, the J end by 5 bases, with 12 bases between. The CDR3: CASSAQGSETQYF. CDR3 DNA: TGCGCCAGCAGCGCACAGGGTTCGGAGACCCAGTACTTC.

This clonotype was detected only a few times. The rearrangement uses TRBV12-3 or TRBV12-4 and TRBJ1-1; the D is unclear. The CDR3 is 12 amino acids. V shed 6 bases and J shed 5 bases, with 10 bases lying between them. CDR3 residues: CASRAERTEAFF. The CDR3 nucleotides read TGTGCCAGCAGAGCCGAAAGGACTGAAGCTTTCTTT.

The DNA of the CDR3 is TGCGCCAGCACCCTGGGACTAGCGGGAGGTGTAGATACGCAGTATTTT. Encoded protein: CASTLGLAGGVDTQYF. The rearrangement links TRBV5-1 to TRBJ2-3, with 15 bases that match TRBD2. CDR3 length: 16 amino acids. The germline V gene encodes CDR1 SGHRS and CDR2 YFSETQ. With 6 bases clipped from V and 5 bases from J, the junction kept 7 bases outside the gene matches.

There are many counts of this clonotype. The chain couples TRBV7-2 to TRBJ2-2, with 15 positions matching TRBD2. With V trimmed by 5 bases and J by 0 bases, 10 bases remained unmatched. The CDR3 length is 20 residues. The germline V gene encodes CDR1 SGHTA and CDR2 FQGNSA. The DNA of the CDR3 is TGTGCCAGCAGCGCAACCGGGACTAGCGGGGGGTCTCCGAACACCGGGGAGCTGTTTTTT. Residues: CASSATGTSGGSPNTGELFF.

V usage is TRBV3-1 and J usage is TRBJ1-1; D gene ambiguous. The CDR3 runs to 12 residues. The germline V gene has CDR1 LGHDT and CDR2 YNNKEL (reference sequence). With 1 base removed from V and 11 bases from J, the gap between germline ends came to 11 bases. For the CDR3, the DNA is TGTGCCAGCAGCCAAGCTGTGGGGTCCGCTTTCTTT. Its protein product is CASSQAVGSAFF. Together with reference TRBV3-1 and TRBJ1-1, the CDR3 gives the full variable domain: DTAVSQTPKYLVTQMGNDKSIKCEQNLGHDTMYWYKQDSKKFLKIMFSYNNKELIINETVPNRFSPKSPDKAHLNLHINSLELGDSAVYFCASSQAVGSAFFGQGTRLTVV.

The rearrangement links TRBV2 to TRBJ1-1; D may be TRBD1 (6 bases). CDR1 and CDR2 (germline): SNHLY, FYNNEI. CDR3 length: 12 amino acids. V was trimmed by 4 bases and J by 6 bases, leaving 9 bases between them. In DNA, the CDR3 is TGTGCCAGCAGTGGACAGGTCTCTGAAGCTTTCTTT. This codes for CASSGQVSEAFF.

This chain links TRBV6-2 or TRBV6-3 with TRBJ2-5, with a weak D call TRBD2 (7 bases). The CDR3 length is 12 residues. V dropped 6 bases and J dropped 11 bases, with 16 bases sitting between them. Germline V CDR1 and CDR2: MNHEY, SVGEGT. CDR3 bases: TGTGCCAGCAGCAGGACGGGGGGCCGTCAGTACTTC. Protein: CASSRTGGRQYF.

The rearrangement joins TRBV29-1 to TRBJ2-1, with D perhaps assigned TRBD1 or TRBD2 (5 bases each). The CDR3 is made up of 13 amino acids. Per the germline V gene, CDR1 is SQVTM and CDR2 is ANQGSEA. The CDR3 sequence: CSEGPPRYNEQFF. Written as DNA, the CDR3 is TGCAGTGAGGGGCCCCCCCGCTACAATGAGCAGTTCTTC.